This section outlines one T cell receptor (beta chain) sequence together with its context. Its antigen remains unknown. Germline CDR1 reads SGHTA; CDR2 reads FQGNSA. This CDR3 is 20 amino acids long. Trimming cost V 0 bases and J 2 bases, with 24 bases left between them. Measured with immunoSEQ multiplex PCR; TCRdb has only the in-frame clones, and not every one. This sample has approximately 47,000 clones, with roughly 89% found just once. The record originates from a study of CD4+ T cells in melanoma. Findings and limits, study-wide: A reported correlation linked neoantigen-specific CD4+ T cells to CD8+, macrophage and B cell function.

The sequence came from a human donor with melanoma. Sequences were obtained from peripheral blood. The chain employs TRBV7-2 and TRBJ2-3, with D perhaps TRBD1 (6 bases). The CDR3 loop reads CASSLAFPYIDRSITDTQYF. DNA of the CDR3: TGTGCCAGCAGCTTAGCTTTCCCATACATTGACAGGTCCATCACAGATACGCAGTATTTT.